This note documents a single T cell receptor beta chain sequence. The sample comes from a study of control samples from healthy donors and cancer patients. This table comes from immunoSEQ multiplex PCR, and its TCRdb copy is limited to in-frame clones, with some not included. Of around 250,000 clones in the sample, about four fifths were seen once. The sequenced sample was PBMCs. This sequence originates from a woman aged 60-75 years with lung cancer.

This CDR3 reads CASSMAPSGSFNEQFF. As DNA, the CDR3 is TGTGCCAGTAGTATGGCGCCTAGCGGGAGTTTCAATGAGCAGTTCTTC. The chain carries TRBV19 and TRBJ2-1, with 10 bases matching TRBD2. The CDR3 runs 16 residues. CDR1 and CDR2 from the germline V gene are LNHDA and SQIVND (reference sequence). V gave up 3 bases and J gave up 6 bases; unmatched junction bases: 8.